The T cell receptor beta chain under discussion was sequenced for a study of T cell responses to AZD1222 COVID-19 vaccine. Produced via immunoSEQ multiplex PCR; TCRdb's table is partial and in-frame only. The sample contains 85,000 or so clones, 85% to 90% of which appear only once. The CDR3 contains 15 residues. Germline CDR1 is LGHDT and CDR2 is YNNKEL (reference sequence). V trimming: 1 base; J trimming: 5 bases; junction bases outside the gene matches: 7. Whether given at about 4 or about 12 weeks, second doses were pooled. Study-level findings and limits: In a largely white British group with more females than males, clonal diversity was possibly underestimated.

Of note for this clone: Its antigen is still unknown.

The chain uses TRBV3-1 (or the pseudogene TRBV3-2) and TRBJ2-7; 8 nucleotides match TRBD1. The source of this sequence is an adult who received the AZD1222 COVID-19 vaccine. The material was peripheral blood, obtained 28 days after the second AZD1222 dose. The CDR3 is CASSQVSRGLNEQYF. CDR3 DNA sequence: TGTGCCAGCAGCCAAGTATCCAGGGGGCTGAACGAGCAGTACTTC.